A selection of T cell receptor beta chains follows, all from one sample in a study of early T cells in non-severe SARS-CoV-2 infection. In TCRdb, the 5' RACE reads were re-called with MiXCR into one record per CDR3 protein. The sample has around 68,000 distinct CDR3 sequences, roughly 5.7% seen once. This material consisted of whole blood, taken at baseline. The receptors here all came from an adult who was a healthcare worker with PCR-confirmed SARS-CoV-2 infection or an uninfected control (not recorded which). CDR3s include the opening cysteine and the closing phenylalanine or tryptophan. A D gene is named only where the DNA matches it firmly. Where a row states a size, it is once, few, many or the class of an expanded clone; other rows omit it.

cdr3_length: 16; d_call: TRBD2; j_call: TRBJ2-2; clone_size: many; v_call: TRBV27; cdr3_nt: TGTGCCAGCAGTCAGGGACTAGTAAGGAACACCGGGGAGCTGTTTTTT; cdr3_aa: CASSQGLVRNTGELFF
cdr3_length: 17; d_call: .; j_call: TRBJ2-1; clone_size: many; v_call: TRBV5-1; cdr3_nt: TGCGCCAGCAGCTTGGCGTTTGGTCAGGGAGCGGACAATGAGCAGTTCTTC; cdr3_aa: CASSLAFGQGADNEQFF
cdr3_length: 14; d_call: .; j_call: TRBJ2-7; clone_size: .; v_call: TRBV2; cdr3_nt: TGTGCCAGCAGTGAGGGAGGTCCGCCCTACGAGCAGTACTTC; cdr3_aa: CASSEGGPPYEQYF
cdr3_length: 16; d_call: .; j_call: TRBJ1-3; clone_size: many; v_call: TRBV4-1; cdr3_nt: TGCGCCAGCAGCCAAGGGGTGTTGACTTCTGGAAACACCATATATTTT; cdr3_aa: CASSQGVLTSGNTIYF
cdr3_length: 15; d_call: .; j_call: TRBJ1-1; clone_size: many; v_call: TRBV4-3; cdr3_nt: TGCGCCAGCAGCCAAGATCGCTGGGGGAGCACTGAAGCTTTCTTT; cdr3_aa: CASSQDRWGSTEAFF
cdr3_length: 15; d_call: .; j_call: TRBJ2-3; clone_size: many; v_call: TRBV6-5; cdr3_nt: TGTGCCAGCAGGGCTACTGATTCTCTCACAGATACGCAGTATTTT; cdr3_aa: CASRATDSLTDTQYF
cdr3_length: 16; d_call: .; j_call: TRBJ2-5; clone_size: .; v_call: TRBV28; cdr3_nt: TGTGCCAGCAGTTCCCCTATACAGGGATCTTCGGAGACCCAGTACTTC; cdr3_aa: CASSSPIQGSSETQYF
cdr3_length: 12; d_call: .; j_call: TRBJ2-5; clone_size: few; v_call: TRBV7-9; cdr3_nt: TGTGCCAGCAGCCAAGAGCAAGAGACCCAGTACTTC; cdr3_aa: CASSQEQETQYF
cdr3_length: 18; d_call: TRBD2; j_call: TRBJ2-3; clone_size: many; v_call: TRBV10-2; cdr3_nt: TGCGCCAGCAGTGACCTAGCGGGAGGGCCTTTGGGCACAGATACGCAGTATTTT; cdr3_aa: CASSDLAGGPLGTDTQYF
cdr3_length: 14; d_call: TRBD1; j_call: TRBJ1-2; clone_size: many; v_call: TRBV5-1; cdr3_nt: TGCGCCAGCAGCCAAGGACAGGGGGACTATGGCTACACCTTC; cdr3_aa: CASSQGQGDYGYTF
cdr3_length: 15; d_call: .; j_call: TRBJ2-1; clone_size: many; v_call: TRBV7-7; cdr3_nt: TGTGCCAGCAGCTTAGACTTGAGCTCCTACAATGAGCAGTTCTTC; cdr3_aa: CASSLDLSSYNEQFF
cdr3_length: 14; d_call: .; j_call: TRBJ1-1; clone_size: many; v_call: TRBV20-1; cdr3_nt: TGCAGTGCTAAGACCACCGTGGAGAACACTGAAGCTTTCTTT; cdr3_aa: CSAKTTVENTEAFF
cdr3_length: 16; d_call: .; j_call: TRBJ2-2; clone_size: many; v_call: TRBV3-1; cdr3_nt: TGTGCCAGCAGCCTCTCCGGGACTTTGAACACCGGGGAGCTGTTTTTT; cdr3_aa: CASSLSGTLNTGELFF
cdr3_length: 14; d_call: .; j_call: TRBJ2-5; clone_size: many; v_call: TRBV19; cdr3_nt: TGTGCCAGTAGTTCCTTTAGCGGACAAGAGACCCAGTACTTC; cdr3_aa: CASSSFSGQETQYF
cdr3_length: 15; d_call: .; j_call: TRBJ1-2; clone_size: many; v_call: TRBV12-3/TRBV12-4; cdr3_nt: TGTGCCAGCAGTCCAACGACAGGCCGCGGCTATGGCTACACCTTC; cdr3_aa: CASSPTTGRGYGYTF
cdr3_length: 14; d_call: .; j_call: TRBJ1-5; clone_size: many; v_call: TRBV7-9; cdr3_nt: TGTGCCAGCAGCTTAGTCGGGGGCAATCAGCCCCAGCATTTT; cdr3_aa: CASSLVGGNQPQHF
cdr3_length: 14; d_call: .; j_call: TRBJ2-1; clone_size: many; v_call: TRBV7-3; cdr3_nt: TGTGCCAGCAGCTTAACGGTGAGAAACAATGAGCAGTTCTTC; cdr3_aa: CASSLTVRNNEQFF
cdr3_length: 14; d_call: .; j_call: TRBJ1-5; clone_size: many; v_call: TRBV27; cdr3_nt: TGTGCCAGCAGATCCGGTTATAGCAATCAGCCCCAGCATTTT; cdr3_aa: CASRSGYSNQPQHF
cdr3_length: 14; d_call: .; j_call: TRBJ2-7; clone_size: many; v_call: TRBV24-1; cdr3_nt: TGTGCCACCAGTGAGGTCGGGGCTGGTGGCGAGCAGTACTTC; cdr3_aa: CATSEVGAGGEQYF
cdr3_length: 15; d_call: .; j_call: TRBJ2-7; clone_size: many; v_call: TRBV4-1; cdr3_nt: TGCGCCAGCAGCCAAGACCCCCCGCGTACCTACGAGCAGTACTTC; cdr3_aa: CASSQDPPRTYEQYF
cdr3_length: 13; d_call: .; j_call: TRBJ2-2; clone_size: few; v_call: TRBV7-2; cdr3_nt: TGTGCCAGCAGCTCCCTGGTTCCGGGGGAGCTGTTTTTT; cdr3_aa: CASSSLVPGELFF
cdr3_length: 13; d_call: TRBD1; j_call: TRBJ1-2; clone_size: many; v_call: TRBV19; cdr3_nt: TGTGCCAGTAGTCCCCCAGACAGGGTGGGCTACACCTTC; cdr3_aa: CASSPPDRVGYTF
cdr3_length: 15; d_call: .; j_call: TRBJ2-2; clone_size: many; v_call: TRBV7-6; cdr3_nt: TGTGCCAGCAGCCTAGAGGCAAGGGACACCGGGGAGCTGTTTTTT; cdr3_aa: CASSLEARDTGELFF
cdr3_length: 11; d_call: .; j_call: TRBJ1-1; clone_size: many; v_call: TRBV13; cdr3_nt: TGTGCCAGCAGCTTAAAGGCTGAAGCTTTCTTT; cdr3_aa: CASSLKAEAFF
cdr3_length: 15; d_call: .; j_call: TRBJ1-2; clone_size: many; v_call: TRBV12-3/TRBV12-4; cdr3_nt: TGTGCCAGCAGTTTAGAGGGGACCTTTGGCTATGGCTACACCTTC; cdr3_aa: CASSLEGTFGYGYTF
cdr3_length: 13; d_call: TRBD1; j_call: TRBJ1-5; clone_size: many; v_call: TRBV7-6; cdr3_nt: TGTGCCAGCAGCTCCGGGACAGATCAGCCCCAGCATTTT; cdr3_aa: CASSSGTDQPQHF
cdr3_length: 13; d_call: TRBD2; j_call: TRBJ2-7; clone_size: few; v_call: TRBV20-1; cdr3_nt: TGCAGTGCTAGGGGTAGCGGGAGTTGGGAGCAGTACTTC; cdr3_aa: CSARGSGSWEQYF
cdr3_length: 15; d_call: TRBD1; j_call: TRBJ1-2; clone_size: many; v_call: TRBV11-2; cdr3_nt: TGTGCCAGCAGCCATCCGGGACAGGGGGCTTATGGCTACACCTTC; cdr3_aa: CASSHPGQGAYGYTF
cdr3_length: 15; d_call: .; j_call: TRBJ2-7; clone_size: many; v_call: TRBV23-1; cdr3_nt: TGCGCCAGCAGTCACCGGACGGTCGGAGACTACGAGCAGTACTTC; cdr3_aa: CASSHRTVGDYEQYF
cdr3_length: 15; d_call: .; j_call: TRBJ2-3; clone_size: medium-sized; v_call: TRBV6-1; cdr3_nt: TGTGCCAGCAGTGAAAGTGATCCGCGGCGCGATACGCAGTATTTT; cdr3_aa: CASSESDPRRDTQYF
cdr3_length: 20; d_call: TRBD2; j_call: TRBJ2-1; clone_size: many; v_call: TRBV6-2/TRBV6-3; cdr3_nt: TGTGCCAGCAGTTACCCGGGACTAGCGGGAATACGAGTTTTGGCTCCTGAGCAGTTCTTC; cdr3_aa: CASSYPGLAGIRVLAPEQFF
cdr3_length: 16; d_call: .; j_call: TRBJ2-1; clone_size: .; v_call: TRBV5-1; cdr3_nt: TGCGCCAGCAGCTTGGCCGGAACAGACCCTACGGATGAGCAGTTCTTC; cdr3_aa: CASSLAGTDPTDEQFF
cdr3_length: 19; d_call: TRBD2; j_call: TRBJ2-5; clone_size: many; v_call: TRBV7-2; cdr3_nt: TGTGCCAGCAGCTTAGCGAGGCTAGCGGGAGGGCCAAGGCGAGAGACCCAGTACTTC; cdr3_aa: CASSLARLAGGPRRETQYF
cdr3_length: 13; d_call: .; j_call: TRBJ2-1; clone_size: .; v_call: TRBV28; cdr3_nt: TGTGCCAGCAGTTTGGTCCGGAACAATGAGCAGTTCTTC; cdr3_aa: CASSLVRNNEQFF
cdr3_length: 14; d_call: .; j_call: TRBJ2-1; clone_size: few; v_call: TRBV7-9; cdr3_nt: TGTGCCAGCAGCTTAGGGCTAGCTGGGAATGAGCAGTTCTTC; cdr3_aa: CASSLGLAGNEQFF
cdr3_length: 15; d_call: .; j_call: TRBJ2-7; clone_size: few; v_call: TRBV7-8; cdr3_nt: TGTGCCAGCAGCTTAGATTTCACCGGGAACTACGAGCAGTACTTC; cdr3_aa: CASSLDFTGNYEQYF
cdr3_length: 15; d_call: .; j_call: TRBJ2-1; clone_size: many; v_call: TRBV28; cdr3_nt: TGTGCTCTGTCTTCCGCCCTGGGCTCCTACAATGAGCAGTTCTTC; cdr3_aa: CALSSALGSYNEQFF
cdr3_length: 17; d_call: .; j_call: TRBJ2-7; clone_size: many; v_call: TRBV9; cdr3_nt: TGTGCCAGCAGCTCCGACCCGGACGGGACTGCCCTATACGAGCAGTACTTC; cdr3_aa: CASSSDPDGTALYEQYF
cdr3_length: 17; d_call: TRBD2; j_call: TRBJ2-1; clone_size: many; v_call: TRBV7-6; cdr3_nt: TGTGCCAGCAGCTTAAACCCTAGCGGGAGCTCCTACAATGAGCAGTTCTTC; cdr3_aa: CASSLNPSGSSYNEQFF
cdr3_length: 14; d_call: .; j_call: TRBJ2-3; clone_size: .; v_call: TRBV5-1; cdr3_nt: TGCGCCAGCAGCTTGGGGCGTCCGGAAGATACGCAGTATTTT; cdr3_aa: CASSLGRPEDTQYF
cdr3_length: 14; d_call: .; j_call: TRBJ2-7; clone_size: many; v_call: TRBV2; cdr3_nt: TGTGCCAGCAGTGTAAACAGGGAATTCTACGAGCAGTACTTC; cdr3_aa: CASSVNREFYEQYF
cdr3_length: 16; d_call: TRBD2; j_call: TRBJ2-3; clone_size: many; v_call: TRBV5-4; cdr3_nt: TGTGCCAGCAGCTTGGGACTAGCGGGAGGGCAAAATACGCAGTATTTT; cdr3_aa: CASSLGLAGGQNTQYF
cdr3_length: 16; d_call: TRBD1; j_call: TRBJ2-7; clone_size: .; v_call: TRBV2; cdr3_nt: TGTGCCAGCAGCCCGATCGCGGGACAGGCGGTCTACGAGCAGTACTTC; cdr3_aa: CASSPIAGQAVYEQYF
cdr3_length: 15; d_call: TRBD2; j_call: TRBJ2-1; clone_size: few; v_call: TRBV27; cdr3_nt: TGTGCCAGCAGTTTATTAGCGGGAGGGAACAATGAGCAGTTCTTC; cdr3_aa: CASSLLAGGNNEQFF
cdr3_length: 16; d_call: TRBD2; j_call: TRBJ2-1; clone_size: .; v_call: TRBV7-2; cdr3_nt: TGTGCCAGCAGGCCGGGACTAGCGGGAAGTTGGTATGAGCAGTTCTTC; cdr3_aa: CASRPGLAGSWYEQFF
cdr3_length: 15; d_call: TRBD1; j_call: TRBJ1-2; clone_size: many; v_call: TRBV29-1; cdr3_nt: TGCAGCGTTGAAAACCAGGACAGGGGCCTCTATGGCTACACCTTC; cdr3_aa: CSVENQDRGLYGYTF
cdr3_length: 15; d_call: .; j_call: TRBJ2-1; clone_size: many; v_call: TRBV6-5; cdr3_nt: TGTGCCAGCAGTTATGCCAGCCCTTTCTACAATGAGCAGTTCTTC; cdr3_aa: CASSYASPFYNEQFF
cdr3_length: 14; d_call: .; j_call: TRBJ1-6; clone_size: few; v_call: TRBV5-6; cdr3_nt: TGTGCCAGCAGCGAAGGGTTACGGACTTCACCCCTCCACTTT; cdr3_aa: CASSEGLRTSPLHF
cdr3_length: 14; d_call: TRBD1; j_call: TRBJ1-2; clone_size: many; v_call: TRBV7-9; cdr3_nt: TGTGCCAGCACCAGGACAGGGAGTAACTATGGCTACACCTTC; cdr3_aa: CASTRTGSNYGYTF
cdr3_length: 13; d_call: .; j_call: TRBJ1-5; clone_size: many; v_call: TRBV28; cdr3_nt: TGTGCCAGCAGCAGGCCACTCAATCAGCCCCAGCATTTT; cdr3_aa: CASSRPLNQPQHF
cdr3_length: 15; d_call: .; j_call: TRBJ2-5; clone_size: many; v_call: TRBV7-8; cdr3_nt: TGTGCCAGCAGCCTAGCCGGGAGACTAGGGGAGACCCAGTACTTC; cdr3_aa: CASSLAGRLGETQYF
cdr3_length: 14; d_call: .; j_call: TRBJ1-2; clone_size: many; v_call: TRBV5-4; cdr3_nt: TGTGCCAGCAGCCCGGTCGGAGCTAACTATGGCTACACCTTC; cdr3_aa: CASSPVGANYGYTF
cdr3_length: 14; d_call: TRBD1; j_call: TRBJ2-5; clone_size: many; v_call: TRBV7-6; cdr3_nt: TGTGCCAGCAGTGAGAGGGGGCCGTGGGAGACCCAGTACTTC; cdr3_aa: CASSERGPWETQYF
cdr3_length: 16; d_call: .; j_call: TRBJ1-4; clone_size: many; v_call: TRBV4-3; cdr3_nt: TGCGCCAGCAGCCAAGATGTGGGATTTCGTAATGAAAAACTGTTTTTT; cdr3_aa: CASSQDVGFRNEKLFF
cdr3_length: 14; d_call: TRBD1; j_call: TRBJ1-1; clone_size: few; v_call: TRBV4-3; cdr3_nt: TGCGCCAGCAGCGACGGACAGGGAGAAACTGAAGCTTTCTTT; cdr3_aa: CASSDGQGETEAFF